Following are 9 T cell receptor beta chains from one sample sequenced in a study of cytomegalovirus exposure and HLA in healthy donors (dated by TCRdb to between 2016 and 2019). Libraries came from the immunoSEQ multiplex PCR assay. For the multiplex PCR, a mixture combining 60 forward primers for TCR Vbeta segments and 13 reverse primers for TCR Jbeta segments was used. TCRdb holds this immuneACCESS table with in-frame rearrangements only. Some clones are missing; in checked studies, unresolved V genes explain under half, and the rest has no known cause. The sample's own table lists approximately 110,000 clones. In total, the top ten clones hold around 0.6% of the sample. Sequencing was done on a sample of PBMCs. The receptors stem from a man over 45 in good health and CMV-seronegative.

The chain couples TRBV13 to TRBJ1-1; D unclear. V lost 5 bases, J lost 5 bases, and 9 bases lay in between. In germline, CDR1 is PRHDT, CDR2 FYEKMQ (reference sequence). The CDR3 is 12 residues long. The CDR3: CASSRGGTEAFF. In DNA form, the CDR3 reads TGTGCCAGCAGCCGGGGAGGAACTGAAGCTTTCTTT.

The chain recombines TRBV9 with TRBJ2-2; 8 nucleotides line up with TRBD2. The germline V gene has CDR1 SGDLS and CDR2 YYNGEE. CDR3 length: 16 amino acids. With 4 bases clipped from V and 5 bases from J, the junction kept 10 bases outside the gene matches. CDR3 amino acids: CASSSRGLAGTGELFF. The CDR3 DNA reads TGTGCCAGCAGCTCAAGAGGATTAGCGGGAACCGGGGAGCTGTTTTTT.

The chain combines TRBV5-5 with TRBJ2-5; tentative D call: TRBD1 (6 bases). This CDR3 region has 14 residues. V was shortened by 2 bases and J by 5 bases, with 13 bases between the two germline ends. The germline CDR1 and CDR2 sequences are SGHKS and YYEKEE (reference sequence). Written as DNA, the CDR3 is TGTGCCAGCAGCTTAGGCAGGGGTTGGGAGACCCAGTACTTC. This codes for CASSLGRGWETQYF.

The chain recombines TRBV15 with TRBJ2-1; TRBD2 matches 12 bases. From germline, CDR1 is LNHNV and CDR2 YYDKDF (reference sequence). V gave up 1 base and J gave up 8 bases; unmatched junction bases: 9. The CDR3 is made up of 17 amino acids. CDR3 sequence reads: CATSRGRTSGKTYEQFF. CDR3 sequence (DNA): TGTGCCACCAGCAGAGGCCGGACTAGCGGGAAGACCTATGAGCAGTTCTTC.

The chain employs TRBV6-6 and TRBJ2-3, with D perhaps TRBD1 (5 bases). Trimming left V 5 bases short and J 3 bases short, with 12 bases between. CDR3 length: 14 amino acids. Germline V gene data show CDR1 as MNHNY and CDR2 as SVGAGI (reference sequence). The CDR3 DNA reads as TGTGCCAGCAGTGGGGCAGTTAGAACAGATACGCAGTATTTT. This encodes CASSGAVRTDTQYF.

The rearrangement links TRBV7-9 to TRBJ1-3; D uncertain. The V gene's germline CDR1 is SEHNR and CDR2 FQNEAQ (reference sequence). The V gene lost 10 bases and the J gene lost 0 bases, with 19 bases spanning the gap. The CDR3 covers 16 residues. CDR3 in DNA: TGTGCCACAACGTGGTCTTCAATGAGCTCTGGAAACACCATATATTTT. Encoded protein: CATTWSSMSSGNTIYF.

The rearrangement links TRBV5-5 to TRBJ2-7; 7 bases agree with TRBD1. Per germline, CDR1 SGHKS and CDR2 YYEKEE (reference sequence). J lost 6 bases, V lost 3 bases, and 12 bases had no gene match. The CDR3 is made up of 15 amino acids. As DNA, the CDR3 is TGTGCCAGCAGCTACGGGAACGAGGGGGCCCTCGAGCAGTACTTC. Protein: CASSYGNEGALEQYF.

V and J are TRBV13 and TRBJ2-3, with D perhaps matching TRBD2 (6 bases). The germline V and J ends were trimmed by 5 bases and 5 bases, with 17 bases remaining between them. Germline loops: CDR1 PRHDT, CDR2 FYEKMQ (reference sequence). The CDR3 contains 15 residues. The CDR3 nucleotides read TGTGCCAGCAGCCCACGGGACTCAGAAAGAGATACGCAGTATTTT. Protein sequence: CASSPRDSERDTQYF.

The chain couples TRBV7-9 to TRBJ1-5; D perhaps matches TRBD1 (5 bases). Germline V gives CDR1 SEHNR, CDR2 FQNEAQ (reference sequence). V was shortened by 9 bases and J by 7 bases, with 13 bases between the two germline ends. CDR3 length: 12 amino acids. CDR3 nucleotide sequence: TGTGCCAGTGGGGACTTCGGACAGCCCCAGCATTTT. Its translation: CASGDFGQPQHF.